A selection of T cell receptor beta chains follows, all from one sample in a study of T cells in Graves' hyperthyroidism and ophthalmopathy. TCRdb reprocessed the multiplex PCR reads via MiXCR and lists one record per CDR3 protein. The sample gives hundreds of thousands of distinct CDR3 sequences, about a sixth of which show up once; over 45% is in the top ten. Specimen: blood. These receptors all stem from a woman aged 55-75 years with Graves' ophthalmopathy. The CDR3 runs from the conserved cysteine through the conserved F or W. D genes are given only for firm matches. The size entry is marked missing in some rows and otherwise reads once, few, many or a size class.

V gene: TRBV6-1
D gene: -
clone size: many
J gene: TRBJ2-3
CDR3 DNA: TGTGCCAGCAGTGAAGTGGGTACAAATACGCAGTATTTT
CDR3 protein: CASSEVGTNTQYF

V gene: TRBV11-2
D gene: -
clone size: many
J gene: TRBJ1-6
CDR3 DNA: TGTGCCAGCAGCTTAGGGACTTTTTCACCCCTCCACTTT
CDR3 protein: CASSLGTFSPLHF

V gene: TRBV19
D gene: TRBD1
clone size: few
J gene: TRBJ1-1
CDR3 DNA: TGTGCCAGTAGTATGGGGCAGGGACAGGGGGCGAGGTACACTGAAGCTTTCTTT
CDR3 protein: CASSMGQGQGARYTEAFF

V gene: TRBV19
D gene: -
clone size: -
J gene: TRBJ2-2
CDR3 DNA: TGTGCCAGTACCCCCTTCGACAGTACGTCAAACACCGGGGAGCTGTTTTTT
CDR3 protein: CASTPFDSTSNTGELFF

V gene: TRBV7-9
D gene: TRBD1
clone size: many
J gene: TRBJ1-3
CDR3 DNA: TGTGCCAGCAGCTTAAAGGGACAGATCATCTCTGGAAACACCATATATTTT
CDR3 protein: CASSLKGQIISGNTIYF

V gene: TRBV4-3
D gene: -
clone size: once
J gene: TRBJ2-1
CDR3 DNA: TGCGCCAGCAGCCATTTGGGGTTAACCAATGAGCAGTTCTTC
CDR3 protein: CASSHLGLTNEQFF

V gene: TRBV28
D gene: TRBD2
clone size: -
J gene: TRBJ2-5
CDR3 DNA: TGTGCCAGCCTGACTAGCGGGGGAGAGACCCAGTACTTC
CDR3 protein: CASLTSGGETQYF

V gene: TRBV20-1
D gene: -
clone size: many
J gene: TRBJ2-3
CDR3 DNA: TGCAGCGGCTTGCGGGCCAGCGATACGCAGTATTTT
CDR3 protein: CSGLRASDTQYF

V gene: TRBV2
D gene: TRBD1
clone size: many
J gene: TRBJ1-4
CDR3 DNA: TGTGCCAGCAGTGAACAACAGGGGGAGGTGAAACTGTTTTTT
CDR3 protein: CASSEQQGEVKLFF

V gene: TRBV7-2
D gene: -
clone size: many
J gene: TRBJ2-5
CDR3 DNA: TGTGCCACCCGACCCAGCGGGTCTGGCCGGGAGACCCAGTACTTC
CDR3 protein: CATRPSGSGRETQYF

V gene: TRBV20-1
D gene: TRBD1
clone size: many
J gene: TRBJ2-3
CDR3 DNA: TGCAGTGCTACTACACCGGGACAGGGCACCACAGATACGCAGTATTTT
CDR3 protein: CSATTPGQGTTDTQYF

V gene: TRBV9
D gene: -
clone size: few
J gene: TRBJ2-2
CDR3 DNA: TGTGCCAGCAGCCCCCGGATTAGCACCAACACCGGGGAGCTGTTTTTT
CDR3 protein: CASSPRISTNTGELFF

V gene: TRBV2
D gene: -
clone size: -
J gene: TRBJ2-4
CDR3 DNA: TGTGCCAGCAGTCCCGGGACTAACATTCAGTACTTC
CDR3 protein: CASSPGTNIQYF

V gene: TRBV9
D gene: -
clone size: many
J gene: TRBJ1-1
CDR3 DNA: TGTGCCAGCAGCGCCGGCGCGGGGGGGGCGAACACTGAAGCTTTCTTT
CDR3 protein: CASSAGAGGANTEAFF

V gene: TRBV9
D gene: -
clone size: few
J gene: TRBJ2-1
CDR3 DNA: TGTGCCAGCAGCGTAGCTGGGGGCGCGCATTCCTACGATGAGCAGTTCTTC
CDR3 protein: CASSVAGGAHSYDEQFF

V gene: TRBV28
D gene: TRBD1
clone size: few
J gene: TRBJ1-2
CDR3 DNA: TGTGCCAGCTCTCCTCTCGGACAGGGAAGGGACTATGGCTACACCTTC
CDR3 protein: CASSPLGQGRDYGYTF

V gene: TRBV5-1
D gene: TRBD1
clone size: few
J gene: TRBJ1-2
CDR3 DNA: TGCGCCAGCAGCCTGAAACAGGGGACGAGGGGCTACACCTTC
CDR3 protein: CASSLKQGTRGYTF

V gene: TRBV24-1
D gene: TRBD2
clone size: -
J gene: TRBJ2-1
CDR3 DNA: TGTGTCACCAGTGATTTGCTGGCTAGCGGGCACAATGAGCAGTTCTTC
CDR3 protein: CVTSDLLASGHNEQFF

V gene: TRBV28
D gene: TRBD1
clone size: many
J gene: TRBJ1-2
CDR3 DNA: TGTGCCAGCAGTCCAGTAACAGGGGTATATGGCTACACCTTC
CDR3 protein: CASSPVTGVYGYTF

V gene: TRBV27
D gene: -
clone size: few
J gene: TRBJ2-7
CDR3 DNA: TGTGCCAGCAGTTTGTCAGTCGGGGGCTACGAGCAGTACTTC
CDR3 protein: CASSLSVGGYEQYF

V gene: TRBV7-2
D gene: TRBD2
clone size: -
J gene: TRBJ2-1
CDR3 DNA: TGTGCCAGCAGCCCCTGGGGGACTAGCGGGGGACGGAATGAGCAGTTCTTC
CDR3 protein: CASSPWGTSGGRNEQFF

V gene: TRBV6-1
D gene: -
clone size: few
J gene: TRBJ2-3
CDR3 DNA: TGTGCCAGCAGTGATCCCACAGATACGCAGTATTTT
CDR3 protein: CASSDPTDTQYF

V gene: TRBV2
D gene: -
clone size: many
J gene: TRBJ2-7
CDR3 DNA: TGTGCCAGCAGTGAAACTGAGGGAGGCCACGAGCAGTACTTC
CDR3 protein: CASSETEGGHEQYF

V gene: TRBV12-3/TRBV12-4
D gene: TRBD1
clone size: many
J gene: TRBJ2-7
CDR3 DNA: TGTGCCAGCAGCCCCGGGACAGGGATATCCTACGAGCAGTACTTC
CDR3 protein: CASSPGTGISYEQYF

V gene: TRBV6-1
D gene: -
clone size: many
J gene: TRBJ2-7
CDR3 DNA: TGTGCCAGCAGTGAAGCACGGCAGTACACCTACGAGCAGTACTTC
CDR3 protein: CASSEARQYTYEQYF

V gene: TRBV15
D gene: TRBD1
clone size: -
J gene: TRBJ2-3
CDR3 DNA: TGTGCCACCAGCAGAGATCGGGGGACAGGGCCAGGAGATACGCAGTATTTT
CDR3 protein: CATSRDRGTGPGDTQYF

V gene: TRBV7-3
D gene: TRBD2
clone size: -
J gene: TRBJ2-1
CDR3 DNA: TGTGCCAGCAGCTTAAATCCAGCGGGAGACAATGAGCAGTTCTTC
CDR3 protein: CASSLNPAGDNEQFF

V gene: TRBV28
D gene: -
clone size: many
J gene: TRBJ1-2
CDR3 DNA: TGTGCCAGCAGCTCCCCCCCTGTTGGGTCTGGCTACACCTTC
CDR3 protein: CASSSPPVGSGYTF

V gene: TRBV5-1
D gene: -
clone size: many
J gene: TRBJ1-2
CDR3 DNA: TGCGCCAGCAGCTTGGGAGCTAGCGGCTACACCTTC
CDR3 protein: CASSLGASGYTF

V gene: TRBV27
D gene: TRBD2
clone size: many
J gene: TRBJ2-3
CDR3 DNA: TGTGCCAGCAGCCTTACTAGCGGGGGTTCAGATACGCAGTATTTT
CDR3 protein: CASSLTSGGSDTQYF

V gene: TRBV12-3/TRBV12-4
D gene: TRBD2
clone size: many
J gene: TRBJ2-7
CDR3 DNA: TGTGCCAGCAGTTCTAGCGGGGGGGTCCACGAGCAGTACTTC
CDR3 protein: CASSSSGGVHEQYF

V gene: TRBV7-8
D gene: -
clone size: many
J gene: TRBJ1-1
CDR3 DNA: TGTGCCAGCAGCTTAGGGCGGGGGAGATCGACTGAAGCTTTCTTT
CDR3 protein: CASSLGRGRSTEAFF

V gene: TRBV2
D gene: -
clone size: many
J gene: TRBJ2-5
CDR3 DNA: TGTGCCAGCAGTGGGAACTCCTGGGCCCAGTACTTC
CDR3 protein: CASSGNSWAQYF

V gene: TRBV5-1
D gene: -
clone size: many
J gene: TRBJ2-3
CDR3 DNA: TGCGCCAGCAACAGAGGTTCTGCAGATACGCAGTATTTT
CDR3 protein: CASNRGSADTQYF

V gene: TRBV18
D gene: -
clone size: many
J gene: TRBJ1-2
CDR3 DNA: TGTGCCAGCTCGTCCCAAAACTATGGCTACACCTTC
CDR3 protein: CASSSQNYGYTF

V gene: TRBV4-1
D gene: -
clone size: -
J gene: TRBJ2-1
CDR3 DNA: TGCGCCAGCAGCCAAGGGGGCCTAGGGCAGTTCTTC
CDR3 protein: CASSQGGLGQFF

V gene: TRBV7-3
D gene: TRBD2
clone size: many
J gene: TRBJ2-1
CDR3 DNA: TGTGCCAGCAGCGAACCCGGACTAGCGGGAGCGGGAAGCTCCTACAATGAGCAGTTCTTC
CDR3 protein: CASSEPGLAGAGSSYNEQFF

V gene: TRBV12-3/TRBV12-4
D gene: -
clone size: few
J gene: TRBJ1-1
CDR3 DNA: TGTGCCAGCAGTTTTGGACAGATAAACACTGAAGCTTTCTTT
CDR3 protein: CASSFGQINTEAFF

V gene: TRBV2
D gene: -
clone size: many
J gene: TRBJ1-5
CDR3 DNA: TGTGCCAGCAGTGATAGGGCGGGGGTCAATCAGCCCCAGCATTTT
CDR3 protein: CASSDRAGVNQPQHF

V gene: TRBV9
D gene: -
clone size: many
J gene: TRBJ2-3
CDR3 DNA: TGTGCCAGCAGCGTAGCCCCTTGGGAAGATACGCAGTATTTT
CDR3 protein: CASSVAPWEDTQYF

V gene: TRBV7-2
D gene: -
clone size: many
J gene: TRBJ2-2
CDR3 DNA: TGTGCCAGCAGCTTAGGGTGGGGAGCCGCCGGGGAGCTGTTTTTT
CDR3 protein: CASSLGWGAAGELFF

V gene: TRBV5-1
D gene: TRBD2
clone size: few
J gene: TRBJ2-2
CDR3 DNA: TGCGCCAGCAGCCCCATCCCCCCGCTAGCGGGAGGCCGCACCGGGGAGCTGTTTTTT
CDR3 protein: CASSPIPPLAGGRTGELFF

V gene: TRBV13
D gene: TRBD1
clone size: -
J gene: TRBJ1-2
CDR3 DNA: TGTGCCAGCAGCTTGGGGACAGGGTTCGGGTATGGCTACACCTTC
CDR3 protein: CASSLGTGFGYGYTF

V gene: TRBV25-1
D gene: TRBD2
clone size: many
J gene: TRBJ2-7
CDR3 DNA: TGTGCCAGCAGTGGCCTCAGCGGGAGGGTCCCCTACGAGCAGTACTTC
CDR3 protein: CASSGLSGRVPYEQYF

V gene: TRBV12-3/TRBV12-4
D gene: -
clone size: once
J gene: TRBJ1-6
CDR3 DNA: TGTGCCAGCACCTGGGACCGAAGTAATTCACCCCTCCACTTT
CDR3 protein: CASTWDRSNSPLHF

V gene: TRBV5-6
D gene: -
clone size: -
J gene: TRBJ1-4
CDR3 DNA: TGTGCCAGCAGCTTCGCGCCAACTAATGAAAAACTGTTTTTT
CDR3 protein: CASSFAPTNEKLFF

V gene: TRBV20-1
D gene: TRBD1
clone size: -
J gene: TRBJ1-2
CDR3 DNA: TGCAGTGCTCCGACAGGGGGTGGCTACACCTTC
CDR3 protein: CSAPTGGGYTF

V gene: TRBV13
D gene: TRBD2
clone size: few
J gene: TRBJ2-7
CDR3 DNA: TGTGCCAGCAGCCCGGGACTAGCAGATAACGAGCAGTACTTC
CDR3 protein: CASSPGLADNEQYF